This T cell receptor (beta chain) was sequenced in a study of Graves' ophthalmopathy and Graves' hyperthyroidism. Overall study results and limits: Detection in blood was also observed for most expanded thyroid clonotypes above 0.001 frequency. Ophthalmopathy progression was predicted with 70% to 71% sensitivity and approximately 72% specificity.

Amplification from RNA transcripts yielded the TCR beta CDR3 regions. First-round RT-PCR employed HTBI primers, with a second-round multiplex PCR after it. TCRdb re-derived calls from the multiplex PCR reads in MiXCR, one entry per CDR3 protein. This table has hundreds of thousands of distinct CDR3 sequences, about two fifths appearing once. Of note for this clonotype: Antigen specificity is unknown.

The germline CDR1 and CDR2 sequences are LNHDA and SQIVND (reference sequence). The germline V and J ends were trimmed by 9 bases and 3 bases, with 15 bases remaining between them. The CDR3 has 13 amino acids. With a duration under 3 months, ophthalmopathy in the donors showed moderate-to-severe activity, CAS ≥3 and NOSPECS ≥4. A diagnosis was made from clinical symptoms together with serum thyroxine, TRAb, thyroid ultrasound and orbital computed tomography. This sequence joins TRBV19 and TRBJ2-7, with D possibly being TRBD2 (5 bases). The sequenced sample was peripheral blood. The TCR comes from an adult man with Graves' ophthalmopathy. CDR3 sequence reads: CASSPPTIYEQYF. The CDR3 DNA reads as TGTGCCAGCTCACCACCGACTATCTACGAGCAGTACTTC.